The rows below give T cell receptor beta chains drawn from one sample of a study of shared clonotypes between healthy human individuals. Sequencing used immunoSEQ multiplex PCR; TCRdb keeps in-frame clones, though not all of them. The sample consists of 2 million to 2.5 million clones, 93% of them appearing once. The material sequenced was naive CD4+ T cells from PBMCs. These receptors were taken from a man in his late teens or twenties in good health. Some clones in this sample may be carry-over from other donors' samples. Both conserved end residues are part of each CDR3. The order of the fields is V gene, D gene, clone size, J gene, CDR3 length, CDR3 DNA, CDR3 protein. The D gene is left open where the match is weak. Rows give clone size only sometimes, using once, few, many, or a class for an expanded clone.

TRBV11-1	-	-	TRBJ2-3	14	TGTGCCAGCAGCTTACGACAAAGGTCCGATACGCAGTATTTT	CASSLRQRSDTQYF
TRBV2	-	-	TRBJ2-5	14	TGTGCCAGCAGTCAGAAACGGACAGAAGAGACCCAGTACTTC	CASSQKRTEETQYF
TRBV30	TRBD1	-	TRBJ1-6	14	TGTGCCTGGACTCCAACTCGACAGGGACCACCCCTCCACTTT	CAWTPTRQGPPLHF
TRBV7-9	-	-	TRBJ1-5	15	TGTGCCAGCAGCCCTCTCGGGCCAGGGAAACAGCCCCAGCATTTT	CASSPLGPGKQPQHF
TRBV28	-	-	TRBJ1-5	11	TGTGCCAGCAGTTTGAGGCAGCCCCAGCATTTT	CASSLRQPQHF
TRBV2	-	-	TRBJ2-3	14	TGTGCCAGCACTCGGGAGTATGGTACAGATACGCAGTATTTT	CASTREYGTDTQYF
TRBV2	-	once	TRBJ1-2	14	TGTGCCAGCAGTTTGCAGGGTGAGGACTATGGCTACACCTTC	CASSLQGEDYGYTF
TRBV7-3	TRBD1	-	TRBJ2-3	14	TGTGCCAGCAGCGTAGGGGGCAGCACAGATACGCAGTATTTT	CASSVGGSTDTQYF
TRBV7-9	-	-	TRBJ2-7	17	TGTGCCAGCAGCTTAGGGAGGGCCTCGGCCGACTCCTACGAGCAGTACTTC	CASSLGRASADSYEQYF
TRBV7-9	-	once	TRBJ2-7	14	TGTGCCAGCTTTGGCGGGTTAAGCTCCTACGAGCAGTACTTC	CASFGGLSSYEQYF
TRBV11-3	-	-	TRBJ2-7	13	TGTGCCAGCAGCTTGGATCACCCAGGGGAGCAGTACTTC	CASSLDHPGEQYF
TRBV11-3	-	-	TRBJ2-2	18	TGTGCCAGCAGCTTAGAGGGTTACGGACAGACGAACACCGGGGAGCTGTTTTTT	CASSLEGYGQTNTGELFF
TRBV7-9	TRBD1	-	TRBJ2-7	16	TGTGCCAGCAGCTTAGTAAGGACAGGGGAAATCGGCGAGCAGTACTTC	CASSLVRTGEIGEQYF
TRBV5-4	TRBD2	-	TRBJ2-5	15	TGTGCCAGCAGCTTTTCGAGCGGGAGGATGGAGACCCAGTACTTC	CASSFSSGRMETQYF
TRBV7-9	-	-	TRBJ2-1	16	TGTGCCAGCAGCCCGAGCTATGGCGGGCCCTACAATGAGCAGTTCTTC	CASSPSYGGPYNEQFF
TRBV18	-	-	TRBJ2-6	14	TGTGCCAGCTCACCGCCGGCTGGGGCCAACGTCCTGACTTTC	CASSPPAGANVLTF
TRBV28	-	-	TRBJ2-7	16	TGTGCCAGCAGTTCTCCCACCCCGGGACGGCGGATGGAGCAGTACTTC	CASSSPTPGRRMEQYF
TRBV18	-	-	TRBJ2-5	11	TGTGCCAGCTCACCGTCCGAGACCCAGTACTTC	CASSPSETQYF
TRBV7-2	-	-	TRBJ2-7	15	TGTGCCAGCAGCTCGGACACATTAAGCTCCTACGAGCAGTACTTC	CASSSDTLSSYEQYF
TRBV20-1	-	few	TRBJ1-1	11	TGCAGTGCTAACGGGCGGACTGAAGCTTTCTTT	CSANGRTEAFF
TRBV7-2	TRBD1	once	TRBJ1-4	15	TGTGCCAGCAGCCCATACCAGGGGGCCGGGGAAAAACTGTTTTTT	CASSPYQGAGEKLFF
TRBV19	TRBD1	-	TRBJ2-7	15	TGTGCCAGTAGTAGATACCGGGACAGGGGCTACGAGCAGTACTTC	CASSRYRDRGYEQYF
TRBV5-4	-	-	TRBJ1-3	16	TGTGCCAGCAGCATCCAGGTGGGGAGCTCTGGAAACACCATATATTTT	CASSIQVGSSGNTIYF
TRBV27	-	-	TRBJ2-2	16	TGTGCCAGCAGTCCACTAGCCGGAGGGGGAGGCGGGGAGCTGTTTTTT	CASSPLAGGGGGELFF
TRBV7-9	-	-	TRBJ2-3	15	TGTGCCAGCAGCACAGGGACGCCTAGCACAGATACGCAGTATTTT	CASSTGTPSTDTQYF
TRBV7-8	-	-	TRBJ1-2	12	TGTGCCAGCAGCTTAGATGGGGATGGCTACACCTTC	CASSLDGDGYTF
TRBV7-2	-	-	TRBJ1-5	14	TGTGCCAGCAGCTTAGGCGGAGTTAATCAGCCCCAGCATTTT	CASSLGGVNQPQHF
TRBV4-1	-	-	TRBJ1-2	15	TGCGCCAGCAGCCAATACAGGGCGGTGAACTATGGCTACACCTTC	CASSQYRAVNYGYTF
TRBV7-9	TRBD1	-	TRBJ1-1	18	TGTGCCAGCAGCCCGACTATGGGGGCAGGGGGGATGAACACTGAAGCTTTCTTT	CASSPTMGAGGMNTEAFF
TRBV18	TRBD1	-	TRBJ1-2	13	TGTGCCAGCTCAGAACGACAGGGGCAAGGCTACACCTTC	CASSERQGQGYTF
TRBV2	-	-	TRBJ2-7	11	TGTGCCAGCAGTCCAATGTCCTTGCAGTACTTC	CASSPMSLQYF
TRBV27	-	-	TRBJ2-7	13	TGTGCCAGCAGACGAACAGGCTCCTACGAGCAGTACTTC	CASRRTGSYEQYF
TRBV18	-	-	TRBJ1-2	15	TGTGCCAGCTCACCGACAGCACCGATGTACGATGGCTACACCTTC	CASSPTAPMYDGYTF
TRBV6-1	TRBD1	-	TRBJ1-1	15	TGTGCCAGCAGATTAACTCCGGGACAGGCTTCTGAAGCTTTCTTT	CASRLTPGQASEAFF
TRBV5-1	TRBD1	-	TRBJ2-7	13	TGCGCCAGCAGCGCCGGGACAGGGGAAGAGCAGTACTTC	CASSAGTGEEQYF
TRBV7-7	-	-	TRBJ2-2	15	TGTGCCAGCAGCTTACGTCGGGACCACACCGGGGAGCTGTTTTTT	CASSLRRDHTGELFF
TRBV10-2	-	-	TRBJ2-6	14	TGCGCCAGCAGTCGGACCGCCGGGGCCAACGTCCTGACTTTC	CASSRTAGANVLTF
TRBV29-1	-	-	TRBJ2-7	13	TGCAGCGGGCGGGATTCGATCGGCTACGAGCAGTACTTC	CSGRDSIGYEQYF
TRBV9	TRBD2	-	TRBJ2-3	18	TGTGCCAGCAGCGAGGGGGGACTAGCGGGAGGGGTGCCAGATACGCAGTATTTT	CASSEGGLAGGVPDTQYF
TRBV4-2	-	-	TRBJ1-3	16	TGTGCCAGCAGCCAGAGCCCACTTACGGGTGGAAACACCATATATTTT	CASSQSPLTGGNTIYF
TRBV4-1	-	-	TRBJ2-3	15	TGCGCCAGCAGCCAGGGACTTATAGGGGAAGATACGCAGTATTTT	CASSQGLIGEDTQYF
TRBV6-6	-	-	TRBJ1-1	13	TGTGCCAGCCATGGCGCGGGGACCACTGAAGCTTTCTTT	CASHGAGTTEAFF
TRBV19	-	-	TRBJ1-1	13	TGTGCCAGTAGTACGGGTCTGAACACTGAAGCTTTCTTT	CASSTGLNTEAFF
TRBV5-8	TRBD1	-	TRBJ2-1	15	TGTGCCAGCAGCATTCCGGGACAGGGGCCCTCGCGGCAGTTCTTC	CASSIPGQGPSRQFF
TRBV9	TRBD1	-	TRBJ1-1	15	TGTGCCAGCAGCGTAGCTCAGGGGGCGAACACTGAAGCTTTCTTT	CASSVAQGANTEAFF
TRBV7-9	-	-	TRBJ2-3	13	TGTGCCAGCAGCTTAGAGAACGTCGGTACGCAGTATTTT	CASSLENVGTQYF
TRBV4-3	TRBD1	-	TRBJ1-3	15	TGCGCCAGCAGCCATCTCCCCCCAGGGGGCTACACCATATATTTT	CASSHLPPGGYTIYF
TRBV6-8	TRBD2	-	TRBJ2-5	16	TGTGCCAGCAACCCGGGACTAGCGGGAGTGGGGGAGACCCAGTACTTC	CASNPGLAGVGETQYF
TRBV5-1	-	-	TRBJ1-4	13	TGCGCCAGCAGCTTGGGGAGAGAGGAAAAACTGTTTTTT	CASSLGREEKLFF
TRBV6-1	-	-	TRBJ2-7	15	TGTGCCAGCAGTGAAAGGGGACGGTTTTCCTACGAGCAGTACTTC	CASSERGRFSYEQYF
TRBV7-6	-	-	TRBJ2-1	12	TGTGCCAGCAGACCACTAGGAAATGAGCAGTTCTTC	CASRPLGNEQFF